This record concerns one TCR beta chain sequence. Its antigen is unknown. The data were produced by immunoSEQ multiplex PCR, yet TCRdb's version contains in-frame clones alone and is incomplete. The sample has 90,000 to 150,000 clones; approximately 96% are singletons. The data belong to a study of graft-versus-host responses after intestinal transplantation. Study background: The study gave all recipients anti-thymocyte globulin induction, then tacrolimus and steroids for three to four years. Regarding the study as a whole: The recipient marrow held GvH clones, and some of them showed up first in ileum or blood.

The J segment lost 0 bases and the V segment lost 2 bases, leaving 3 bases of the junction unmatched. CDR3 length: 15 amino acids. The germline gives CDR1 SGHVS, CDR2 FNYEAQ. The source of this sequence is a human donor who received an intestinal transplant. Sequenced material: unstimulated CD8+ T cells sorted from spleen or lymph node cells, taken before intestinal transplant. This chain links TRBV7-6 with TRBJ2-7; 8 positions agree with TRBD2. The CDR3 DNA reads TGTGCCAGCAGCTTAAGACTAGCGAGCTCCTACGAGCAGTACTTC. It translates to CASSLRLASSYEQYF.